This T cell receptor beta chain is drawn from a study of blood T cell repertoires in COVID-19. Libraries were prepared by immunoSEQ multiplex PCR; TCRdb keeps only in-frame clonotypes and omits some of them. The sample lists more than 300,000 clones; roughly 86% were seen once. The clonotype comes from a woman aged 30 to 39 with COVID-19, enrolled during active disease. Sequencing used peripheral blood.

The CDR3 spells CASSERGNTEAFF. DNA of the CDR3: TGTGCCAGCAGTGAACGGGGGAACACTGAAGCTTTCTTT. This sequence joins TRBV6-1 and TRBJ1-1; no firm D call. V gave up 2 bases and J gave up 1 base, with 5 bases separating them. Germline V lookup: CDR1 MNHNS, CDR2 SASEGT. CDR3 length: 13 amino acids.